The clone carrying this T cell receptor (beta chain) has a count of ten or more. Its antigen is as yet unknown. The read is 3 residues too short to cover the CDR3 end, so that end is filled in from the germline J gene. The table came from immunoSEQ multiplex PCR; TCRdb's copy has only in-frame clones and leaves some out. Altogether about 64,000 clones were found in the sample, and no singletons occur. The record originates from a study of T cell clonality in common variable immunodeficiency. Both groups were predominantly of Caucasian heritage. Study-wide points: CVID subjects had higher TCRbeta clonality than healthy controls, most marked in about a third.

V lost 5 bases and J lost 0, with 14 bases in between. The germline V gene has CDR1 GTSNPN and CDR2 SVGIG (reference sequence). The CDR3 contains 15 residues. This receptor was obtained from a person between 18 and 75 years old in good health. The specimen was peripheral blood mononuclear cells. The chain carries TRBV30 and TRBJ1-5; D is unclear. The CDR3 protein is CAWDLGADSNQPQHF. CDR3 DNA (partial): TGTGCCTGGGACCTTGGTGCGGATAGCAATCAGCCC.